This TCR beta chain was identified in a study of blood T cell repertoires in COVID-19. Background on the study: Collection of acute and convalescent COVID-19 samples took place in the United States, Italy and Spain.

During active infection, Seattle patients enrolled and were then monitored through disease. Original methodology: Estimation of nucleated cell counts relied on the amplification of reference gene primers. Libraries were prepared by immunoSEQ multiplex PCR; TCRdb keeps only in-frame clonotypes and omits some of them. V, J and clone size reflect that table, while D and trimming were determined from the DNA. The sample yields some 70,000 clones, 70% to 90% seen once. This clone was detected a few times. Germline CDR1 reads SGHTA; CDR2 reads FQGNSA. The CDR3 sequence is 12 residues long. V was clipped by 5 bases and J by 8 bases, with 11 bases between them.

The sequence was collected from a woman aged 45 to 65 with COVID-19, enrolled during active disease. V and J are TRBV7-2 and TRBJ2-3; perhaps TRBD2 as D (5 bases). Sequenced sample: peripheral blood. The CDR3: CASSPGIGTQYF. The CDR3 nucleotides read TGTGCCAGCAGCCCCGGGATCGGTACGCAGTATTTT.